This T cell receptor beta chain was sequenced for a study of shared clonotypes between healthy human individuals. Study-level results: Approximately 4.5% was the fraction of naive CD4 clonotypes found shared across a handful of donors.

Sequenced by immunoSEQ multiplex PCR; TCRdb stores in-frame clones only, minus some. The table includes approximately 2,200,000 clones, about 93% detected once. With respect to this clone: Its antigen is unknown.

Naive-designated CD8 cells lacked CD45RO, were positively enriched for CCR7, and omitted terminally differentiated effector memory CD45RA+ cells. Trimming stripped 2 bases from V and 0 bases from J, with 12 bases between. CDR1 is SGHRS, CDR2 YFSETQ, per germline. This CDR3 has 16 residues. Sequenced: naive CD8+ T cells from PBMCs. The source of this sequence is a man between 18 and 35 years old in good health. Some clones in this sample may be carry-over from other donors' samples. V is TRBV5-1 and J is TRBJ1-3, with D unclear. The CDR3 reads CASSFTQTSSGNTIYF. The CDR3 DNA reads TGCGCCAGCAGCTTCACACAGACCAGCTCTGGAAACACCATATATTTT. Combining the CDR3 with reference TRBV5-1 and TRBJ1-3 gives the whole variable domain KAGVTQTPRYLIKTRGQQVTLSCSPISGHRSVSWYQQTPGQGLQFLFEYFSETQRNKGNFPGRFSGRQFSNSRSEMNVSTLELGDSALYLCASSFTQTSSGNTIYFGEGSWLTVV.